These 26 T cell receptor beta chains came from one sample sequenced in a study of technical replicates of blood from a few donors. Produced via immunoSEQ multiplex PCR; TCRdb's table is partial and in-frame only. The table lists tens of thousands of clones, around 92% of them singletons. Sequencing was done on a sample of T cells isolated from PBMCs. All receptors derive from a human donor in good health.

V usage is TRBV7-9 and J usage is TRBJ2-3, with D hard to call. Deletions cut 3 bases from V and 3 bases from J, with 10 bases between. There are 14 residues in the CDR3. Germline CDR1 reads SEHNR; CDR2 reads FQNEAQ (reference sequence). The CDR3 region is CASSFSSATDTQYF. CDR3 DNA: TGTGCCAGCAGCTTTTCCAGTGCTACAGATACGCAGTATTTT.

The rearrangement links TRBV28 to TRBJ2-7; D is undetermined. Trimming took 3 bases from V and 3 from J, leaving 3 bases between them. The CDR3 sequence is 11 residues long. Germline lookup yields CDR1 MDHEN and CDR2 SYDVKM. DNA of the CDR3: TGTGCCAGCAGTTTCTACTACGAGCAGTACTTC. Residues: CASSFYYEQYF. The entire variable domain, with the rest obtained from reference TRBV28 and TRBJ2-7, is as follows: DVKVTQSSRYLVKRTGEKVFLECVQDMDHENMFWYRQDPGLGLRLIYFSYDVKMKEKGDIPEGYSVSREKKERFSLILESASTNQTSMYLCASSFYYEQYFGPGTRLTVT.

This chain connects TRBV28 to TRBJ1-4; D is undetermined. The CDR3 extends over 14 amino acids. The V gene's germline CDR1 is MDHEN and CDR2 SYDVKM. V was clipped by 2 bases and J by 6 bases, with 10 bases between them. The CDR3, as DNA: TGTGCCAGCAGTTTACCGGCAGGCCATGAAAAACTGTTTTTT. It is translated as CASSLPAGHEKLFF.

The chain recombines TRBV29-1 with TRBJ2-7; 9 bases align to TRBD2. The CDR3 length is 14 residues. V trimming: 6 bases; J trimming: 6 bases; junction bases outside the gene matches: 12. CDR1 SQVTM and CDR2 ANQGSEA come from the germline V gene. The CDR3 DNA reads TGCAGCGTGGACGTAGCGGGAGTTGCAGCCGAGCAGTACTTC. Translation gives CSVDVAGVAAEQYF.

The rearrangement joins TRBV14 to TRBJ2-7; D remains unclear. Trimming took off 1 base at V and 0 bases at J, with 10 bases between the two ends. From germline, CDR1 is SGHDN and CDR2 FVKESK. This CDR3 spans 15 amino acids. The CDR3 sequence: CASSQGPGLSYEQYF. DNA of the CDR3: TGTGCCAGCAGCCAAGGACCGGGTCTCTCCTACGAGCAGTACTTC.

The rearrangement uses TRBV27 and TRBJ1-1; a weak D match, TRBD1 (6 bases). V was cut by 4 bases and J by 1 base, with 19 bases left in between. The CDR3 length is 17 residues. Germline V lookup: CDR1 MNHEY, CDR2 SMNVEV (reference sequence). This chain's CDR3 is CASSYFGQIGGNTEAFF. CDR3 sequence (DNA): TGTGCCAGCAGTTACTTCGGACAGATCGGAGGGAACACTGAAGCTTTCTTT.

The CDR3 DNA reads as TGTGCCTGGAGTCAGGGGGCTCGAGGCTACACCTTC. It encodes CAWSQGARGYTF. This chain links TRBV30 with TRBJ1-2; 8 positions match TRBD1. This CDR3 spans 12 amino acids. Trimming removed 2 bases from V and 8 bases from J; junction bases left unmatched: 4. Germline V lookup: CDR1 GTSNPN, CDR2 SVGIG (reference sequence).

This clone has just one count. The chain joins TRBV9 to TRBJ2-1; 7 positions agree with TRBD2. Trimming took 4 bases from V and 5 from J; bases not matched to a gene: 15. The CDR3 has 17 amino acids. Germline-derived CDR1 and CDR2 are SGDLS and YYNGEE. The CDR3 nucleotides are TGTGCCAGCAGCCCATCAACCGCGGGAGCGATAAACAATGAGCAGTTCTTC. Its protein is CASSPSTAGAINNEQFF.

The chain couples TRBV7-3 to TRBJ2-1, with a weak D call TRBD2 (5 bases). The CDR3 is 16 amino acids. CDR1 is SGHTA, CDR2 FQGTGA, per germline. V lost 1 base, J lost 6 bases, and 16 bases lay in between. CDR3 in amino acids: CASSLSPAVQVNEQFF. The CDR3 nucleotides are TGTGCCAGCAGCTTAAGTCCAGCGGTGCAGGTCAATGAGCAGTTCTTC.

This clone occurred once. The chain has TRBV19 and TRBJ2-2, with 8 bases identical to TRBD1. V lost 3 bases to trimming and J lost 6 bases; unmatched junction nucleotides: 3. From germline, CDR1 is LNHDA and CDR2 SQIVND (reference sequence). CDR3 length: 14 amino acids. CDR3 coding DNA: TGTGCCAGTAGTATGCAGGGGGCGGCCGGGGAGCTGTTTTTT. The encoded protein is CASSMQGAAGELFF.

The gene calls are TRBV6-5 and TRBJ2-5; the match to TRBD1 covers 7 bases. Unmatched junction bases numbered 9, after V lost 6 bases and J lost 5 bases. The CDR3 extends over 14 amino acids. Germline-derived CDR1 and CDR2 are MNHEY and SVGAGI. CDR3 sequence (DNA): TGTGCCAGCAGACCGATCGACAGGGACGAGACCCAGTACTTC. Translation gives CASRPIDRDETQYF.

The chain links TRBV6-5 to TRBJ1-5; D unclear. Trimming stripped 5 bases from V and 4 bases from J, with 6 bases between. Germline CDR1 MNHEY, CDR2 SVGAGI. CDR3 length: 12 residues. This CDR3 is CASSRVNQPQHF. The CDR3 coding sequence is TGTGCCAGCAGTCGCGTAAATCAGCCCCAGCATTTT.

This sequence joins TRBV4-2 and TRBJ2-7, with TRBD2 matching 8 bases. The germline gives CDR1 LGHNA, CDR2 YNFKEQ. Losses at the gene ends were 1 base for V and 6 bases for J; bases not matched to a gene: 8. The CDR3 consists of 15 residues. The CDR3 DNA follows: TGTGCCAGCAGCCAAGTGACTAGCGTCGAAGCCGAGCAGTACTTC. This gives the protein CASSQVTSVEAEQYF.

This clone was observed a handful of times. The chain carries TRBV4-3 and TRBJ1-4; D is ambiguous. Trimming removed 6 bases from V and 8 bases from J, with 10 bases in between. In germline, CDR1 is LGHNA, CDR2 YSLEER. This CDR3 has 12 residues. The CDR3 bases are TGCGCCAGCAGATCTAGAGGGGAAAAACTGTTTTTT. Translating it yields CASRSRGEKLFF.

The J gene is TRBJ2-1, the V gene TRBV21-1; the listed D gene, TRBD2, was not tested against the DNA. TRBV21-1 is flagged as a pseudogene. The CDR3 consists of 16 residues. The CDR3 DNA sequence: TGTGCCAGCAGCAATGACGGGGCGGGAGTCGACAATGAGCAGTTCTTC. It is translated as CASSNDGAGVDNEQFF.

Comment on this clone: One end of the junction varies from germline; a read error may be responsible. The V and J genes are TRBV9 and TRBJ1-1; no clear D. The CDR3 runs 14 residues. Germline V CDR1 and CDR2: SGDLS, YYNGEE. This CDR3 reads CASSVGSVNSEAFF. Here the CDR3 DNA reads TGTGCCAGCAGCGTAGGTTCGGTGAACAGTGAAGCTTTCTTT.

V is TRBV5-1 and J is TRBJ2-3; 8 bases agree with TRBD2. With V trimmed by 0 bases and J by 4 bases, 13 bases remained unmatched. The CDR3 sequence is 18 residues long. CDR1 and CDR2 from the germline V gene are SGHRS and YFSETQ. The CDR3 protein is CASSLEGDQRELADTQYF. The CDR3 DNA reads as TGCGCCAGCAGCTTGGAGGGTGACCAGCGGGAGCTGGCAGATACGCAGTATTTT.

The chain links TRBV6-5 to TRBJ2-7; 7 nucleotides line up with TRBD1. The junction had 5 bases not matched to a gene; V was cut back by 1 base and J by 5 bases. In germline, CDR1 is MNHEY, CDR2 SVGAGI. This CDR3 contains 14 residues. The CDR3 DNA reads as TGTGCCAGCAGTTACTGGACAGGTTCCCACGAGCAGTACTTC. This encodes CASSYWTGSHEQYF.

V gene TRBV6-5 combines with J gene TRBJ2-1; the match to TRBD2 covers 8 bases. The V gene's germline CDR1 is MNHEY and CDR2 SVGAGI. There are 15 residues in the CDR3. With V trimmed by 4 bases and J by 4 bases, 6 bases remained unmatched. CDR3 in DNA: TGTGCCAGCAGTTTCAGCGGGAGCGAGTACAATGAGCAGTTCTTC. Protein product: CASSFSGSEYNEQFF.

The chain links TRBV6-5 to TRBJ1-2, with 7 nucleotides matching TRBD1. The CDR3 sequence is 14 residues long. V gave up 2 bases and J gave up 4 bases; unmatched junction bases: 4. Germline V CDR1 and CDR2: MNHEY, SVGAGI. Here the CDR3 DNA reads TGTGCCAGCAGTTACGAGGGGGCCATCTATGGCTACACCTTC. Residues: CASSYEGAIYGYTF.

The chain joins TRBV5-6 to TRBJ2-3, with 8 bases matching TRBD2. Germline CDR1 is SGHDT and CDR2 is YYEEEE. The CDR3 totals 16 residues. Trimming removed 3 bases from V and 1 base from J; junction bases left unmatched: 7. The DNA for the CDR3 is TGTGCCAGCAGCTCGGTTAGCGGGACCGGCACAGATACGCAGTATTTT. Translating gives CASSSVSGTGTDTQYF. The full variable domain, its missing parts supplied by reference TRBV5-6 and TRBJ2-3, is DAGVTQSPTHLIKTRGQQVTLRCSPKSGHDTVSWYQQALGQGPQFIFQYYEEEERQRGNFPDRFSGHQFPNYSSELNVNALLLGDSALYLCASSSVSGTGTDTQYFGPGTRLTVL.

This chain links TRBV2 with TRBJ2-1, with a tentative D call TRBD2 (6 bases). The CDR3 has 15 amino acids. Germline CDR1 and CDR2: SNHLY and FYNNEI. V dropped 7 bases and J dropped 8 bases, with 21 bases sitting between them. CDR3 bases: TGTGCCAGCAAATCCCTTCCGGGAGTAAACGATGAGCAGTTCTTC. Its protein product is CASKSLPGVNDEQFF. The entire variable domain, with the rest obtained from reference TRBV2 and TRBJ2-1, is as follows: EPEVTQTPSHQVTQMGQEVILRCVPISNHLYFYWYRQILGQKVEFLVSFYNNEISEKSEIFDDQFSVERPDGSNFTLKIRSTKLEDSAMYFCASKSLPGVNDEQFFGPGTRLTVL.

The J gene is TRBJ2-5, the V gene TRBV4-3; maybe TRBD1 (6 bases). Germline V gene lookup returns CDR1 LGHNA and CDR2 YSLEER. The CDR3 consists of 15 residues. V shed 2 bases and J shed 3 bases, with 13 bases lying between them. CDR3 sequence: CASSQWGPGEETQYF. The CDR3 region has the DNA TGCGCCAGCAGCCAATGGGGTCCAGGGGAAGAGACCCAGTACTTC.

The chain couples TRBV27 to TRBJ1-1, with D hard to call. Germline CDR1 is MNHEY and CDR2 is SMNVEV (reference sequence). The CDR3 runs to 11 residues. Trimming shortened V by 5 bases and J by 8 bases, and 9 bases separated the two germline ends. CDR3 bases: TGTGCCAGCAGTGTTGGGGAGGAAGCTTTCTTT. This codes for CASSVGEEAFF.

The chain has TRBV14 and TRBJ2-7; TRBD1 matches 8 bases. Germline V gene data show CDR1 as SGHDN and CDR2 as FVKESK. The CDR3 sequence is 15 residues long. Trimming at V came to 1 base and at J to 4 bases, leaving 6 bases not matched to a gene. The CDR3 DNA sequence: TGTGCCAGCAGCCAAGCCGGGACAGGAATGTACGAGCAGTACTTC. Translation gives CASSQAGTGMYEQYF.

The CDR3 loop is CSARTGANTEAFF. The CDR3 nucleotides are TGCAGCGCCCGTACAGGGGCGAACACTGAAGCTTTCTTT. This rearrangement joins TRBV29-1 to TRBJ1-1; TRBD1 agrees at 7 bases. Germline V gives CDR1 SQVTM, CDR2 ANQGSEA. V lost 7 bases to trimming and J lost 1 base; unmatched junction nucleotides: 6. CDR3 length equals 13 residues.